Below, 9 T cell receptor beta chains from the same sample are listed, as sequenced in a study of cytomegalovirus exposure and HLA in healthy donors. Vbeta (60) and Jbeta (13) primers were used in the PCR. The data were produced by immunoSEQ multiplex PCR, yet TCRdb's version contains in-frame clones alone and is incomplete. This sample has 100,000 or so clones, with roughly 15% found just once. The sample comprised PBMCs. Source of these receptors: a female donor in good health and CMV-seronegative.

The V and J genes are TRBV11-2 and TRBJ1-1; D ambiguous. CDR1 SGHAT and CDR2 FQNNGV come from the germline V gene. CDR3 length equals 15 residues. Trimming took 1 base from V and 1 from J, leaving 10 bases between them. DNA for the CDR3: TGTGCCAGCAGCTTAGTAGGTTCAGGGAACACTGAAGCTTTCTTT. It translates to CASSLVGSGNTEAFF.

The CDR3 protein is CASSHAVQPSGTGELFF. CDR3 coding DNA: TGTGCCAGCAGCCATGCGGTCCAGCCCTCGGGGACCGGGGAGCTGTTTTTT. The chain couples TRBV5-6 to TRBJ2-2, with a tentative D call TRBD2 (5 bases). Trimming left V 4 bases short and J 5 bases short, with 21 bases between. Germline values: CDR1 SGHDT, CDR2 YYEEEE. This CDR3 has 17 amino acids.

The rearrangement links TRBV4-3 to TRBJ2-5; D is possibly TRBD1 (6 bases). Germline values: CDR1 LGHNA, CDR2 YSLEER. V lost 3 bases and J 0 bases, leaving 11 bases between the germline ends. There are 15 residues in the CDR3. CDR3 loop: CASSHSGANQETQYF. The DNA of the CDR3 is TGCGCCAGCAGCCATTCAGGGGCGAACCAAGAGACCCAGTACTTC.

V is TRBV5-1 and J is TRBJ2-7; maybe TRBD2 (6 bases). Per the germline V gene, CDR1 is SGHRS and CDR2 is YFSETQ. V dropped 1 base and J dropped 2 bases, with 10 bases sitting between them. The CDR3 length is 14 residues. CDR3 bases: TGCGCCAGCAGCTTGACTAGCAGCCCCTACGAGCAGTACTTC. It codes for CASSLTSSPYEQYF.

The rearrangement joins TRBV5-1 to TRBJ1-1; 7 bases agree with TRBD1. Trimming cost V 4 bases and J 2 bases; bases outside gene matches: 8. Germline V CDR1 and CDR2: SGHRS, YFSETQ. The CDR3 is made up of 15 amino acids. The DNA for the CDR3 is TGCGCCAGCAGCATAAGACAGGGTTTAAACACTGAAGCTTTCTTT. Protein product: CASSIRQGLNTEAFF.

This chain joins TRBV29-1 and TRBJ2-2; D might be TRBD2 (6 bases). With 5 bases removed from V and 1 base from J, the gap between germline ends came to 11 bases. This CDR3 has 14 residues. In germline, CDR1 is SQVTM, CDR2 ANQGSEA. CDR3 protein: CSVRDFLNTGELFF. CDR3 DNA: TGCAGCGTTCGGGACTTCTTGAACACCGGGGAGCTGTTTTTT.

V usage is TRBV5-4 and J usage is TRBJ2-7; TRBD1 aligns across 9 bases. The length of the CDR3 is 16 residues. Germline CDR1 reads SGHNT; CDR2 reads YYREEE (reference sequence). The ends lost 4 bases at V and 4 bases at J; junction bases unmatched: 12. The CDR3 protein is CASSPSGTGSRYEQYF. The CDR3 DNA reads TGTGCCAGCAGCCCCTCCGGGACAGGGTCTCGATACGAGCAGTACTTC.

The V and J genes are TRBV18 and TRBJ2-7; 7 bases map to TRBD1. V lost 3 bases and J lost 5; bases outside the gene matches: 4. Germline V gene data show CDR1 as KGHSH and CDR2 as LQKENI. The CDR3 sequence is 13 residues long. The CDR3 nucleotides are TGTGCCAGCTCACCGACAGGGAGACACGAGCAGTACTTC. Translating it yields CASSPTGRHEQYF.

The chain carries TRBV5-1 and TRBJ2-5; D may be TRBD2 (6 bases). The CDR3 runs 15 residues. Germline V gene sequence: CDR1 SGHRS, CDR2 YFSETQ. Trimming took off 7 bases at V and 1 base at J, with 17 bases between the two ends. Here the CDR3 DNA reads TGCGCCAGCGCCGGTCGGCGGGACCCCCAAGAGACCCAGTACTTC. Its protein is CASAGRRDPQETQYF. Full variable domain (missing parts from reference TRBV5-1 and TRBJ2-5): KAGVTQTPRYLIKTRGQQVTLSCSPISGHRSVSWYQQTPGQGLQFLFEYFSETQRNKGNFPGRFSGRQFSNSRSEMNVSTLELGDSALYLCASAGRRDPQETQYFGPGTRLLVL.